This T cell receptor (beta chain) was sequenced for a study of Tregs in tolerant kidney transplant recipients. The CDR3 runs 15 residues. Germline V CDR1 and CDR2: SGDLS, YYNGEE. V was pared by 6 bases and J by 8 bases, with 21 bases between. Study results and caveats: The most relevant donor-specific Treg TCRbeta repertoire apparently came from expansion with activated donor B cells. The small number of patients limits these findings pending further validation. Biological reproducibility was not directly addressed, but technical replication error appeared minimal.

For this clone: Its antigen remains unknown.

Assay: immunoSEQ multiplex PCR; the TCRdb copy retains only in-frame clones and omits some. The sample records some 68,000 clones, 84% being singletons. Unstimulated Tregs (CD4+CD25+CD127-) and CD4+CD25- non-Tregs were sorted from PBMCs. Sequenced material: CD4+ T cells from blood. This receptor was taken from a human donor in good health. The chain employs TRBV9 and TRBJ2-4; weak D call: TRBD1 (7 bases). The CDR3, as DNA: TGTGCCAGCACGAGGGGGGACAGAAGGTTGGACATTCAGTACTTC. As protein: CASTRGDRRLDIQYF.